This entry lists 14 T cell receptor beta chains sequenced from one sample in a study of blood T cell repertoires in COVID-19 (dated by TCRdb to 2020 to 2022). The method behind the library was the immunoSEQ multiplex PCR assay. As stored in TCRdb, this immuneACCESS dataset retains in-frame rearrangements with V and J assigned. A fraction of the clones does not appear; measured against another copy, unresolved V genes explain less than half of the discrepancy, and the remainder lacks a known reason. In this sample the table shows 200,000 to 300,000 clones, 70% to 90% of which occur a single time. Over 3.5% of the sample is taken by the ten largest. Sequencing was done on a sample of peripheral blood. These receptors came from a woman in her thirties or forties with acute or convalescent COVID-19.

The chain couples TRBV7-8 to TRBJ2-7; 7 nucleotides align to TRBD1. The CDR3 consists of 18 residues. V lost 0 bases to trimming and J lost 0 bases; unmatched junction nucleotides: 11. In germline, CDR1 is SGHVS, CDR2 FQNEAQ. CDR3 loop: CASSLAGRGGGPSYEQYV. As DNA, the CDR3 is TGTGCCAGCAGCTTAGCGGGCCGAGGGGGCGGGCCCTCCTACGAGCAGTACGTC.

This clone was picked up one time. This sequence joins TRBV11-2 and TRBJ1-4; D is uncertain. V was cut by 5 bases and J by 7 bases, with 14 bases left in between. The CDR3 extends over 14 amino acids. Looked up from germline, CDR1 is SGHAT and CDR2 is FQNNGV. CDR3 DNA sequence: TGTGCCAGCAGCCCACGGGGTTCGGGTGAAAAACTGTTTTTT. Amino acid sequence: CASSPRGSGEKLFF.

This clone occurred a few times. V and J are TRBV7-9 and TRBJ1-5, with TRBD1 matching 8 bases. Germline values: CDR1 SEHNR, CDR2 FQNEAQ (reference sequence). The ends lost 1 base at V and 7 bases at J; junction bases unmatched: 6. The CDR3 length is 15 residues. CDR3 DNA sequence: TGTGCCAGCAGCTTAGTAGGACAGGGCTCCCAGCCCCAGCATTTT. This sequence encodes CASSLVGQGSQPQHF.

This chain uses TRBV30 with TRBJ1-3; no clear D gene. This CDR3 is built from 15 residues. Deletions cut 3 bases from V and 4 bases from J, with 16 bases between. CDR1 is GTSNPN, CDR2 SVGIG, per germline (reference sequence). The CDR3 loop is CAWRGTRGSGNTIYF. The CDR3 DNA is TGTGCCTGGAGGGGAACTAGAGGGTCAGGAAACACCATATATTTT. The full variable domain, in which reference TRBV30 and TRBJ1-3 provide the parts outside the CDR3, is SQTIHQWPATLVQPVGSPLSLECTVEGTSNPNLYWYRQAAGRGLQLLFYSVGIGQISSEVPQNLSASRPQDRQFILSSKKLLLSDSGFYLCAWRGTRGSGNTIYFGEGSWLTVV.

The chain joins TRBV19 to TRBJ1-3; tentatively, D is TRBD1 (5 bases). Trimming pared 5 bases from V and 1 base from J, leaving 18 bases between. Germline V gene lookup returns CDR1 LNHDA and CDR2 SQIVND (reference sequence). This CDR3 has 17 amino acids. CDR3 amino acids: CASSLRTYDMSGNTIYF. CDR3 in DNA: TGTGCCAGTAGTTTACGGACATATGATATGTCTGGAAACACCATATATTTT. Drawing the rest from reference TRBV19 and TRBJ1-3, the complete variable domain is DGGITQSPKYLFRKEGQNVTLSCEQNLNHDAMYWYRQDPGQGLRLIYYSQIVNDFQKGDIAEGYSVSREKKESFPLTVTSAQKNPTAFYLCASSLRTYDMSGNTIYFGEGSWLTVV.

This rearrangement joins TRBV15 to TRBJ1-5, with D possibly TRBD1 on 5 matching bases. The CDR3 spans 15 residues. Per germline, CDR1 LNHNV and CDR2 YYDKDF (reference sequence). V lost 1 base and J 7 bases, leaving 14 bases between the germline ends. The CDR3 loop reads CATSRGREIWQPQHF. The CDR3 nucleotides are TGTGCCACCAGCAGAGGCAGGGAAATCTGGCAGCCCCAGCATTTT. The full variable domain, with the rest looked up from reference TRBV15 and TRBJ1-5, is DAMVIQNPRYQVTQFGKPVTLSCSQTLNHNVMYWYQQKSSQAPKLLFHYYDKDFNNEADTPDNFQSRRPNTSFCFLDIRSPGLGDTAMYLCATSRGREIWQPQHFGDGTRLSIL.

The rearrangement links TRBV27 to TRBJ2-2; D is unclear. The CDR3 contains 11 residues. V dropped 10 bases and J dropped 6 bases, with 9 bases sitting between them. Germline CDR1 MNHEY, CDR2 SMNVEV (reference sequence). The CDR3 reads CATSSAGELFF. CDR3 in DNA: TGTGCCACAAGTAGTGCCGGGGAGCTGTTTTTT.

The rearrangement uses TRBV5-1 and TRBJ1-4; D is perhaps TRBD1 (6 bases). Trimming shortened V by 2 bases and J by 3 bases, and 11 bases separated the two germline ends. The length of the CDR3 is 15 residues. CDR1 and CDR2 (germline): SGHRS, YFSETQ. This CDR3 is CASSLQGGSNEKLFF. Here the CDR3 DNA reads TGCGCCAGCAGCTTACAGGGAGGGTCTAATGAAAAACTGTTTTTT.

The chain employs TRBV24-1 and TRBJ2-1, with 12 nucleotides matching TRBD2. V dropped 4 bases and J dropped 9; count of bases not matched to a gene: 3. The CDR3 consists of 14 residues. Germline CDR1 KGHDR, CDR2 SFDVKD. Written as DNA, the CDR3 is TGTGCCACCAGTGAGGCTAGCGGGGGGGGTGAGCAGTTCTTC. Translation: CATSEASGGGEQFF.

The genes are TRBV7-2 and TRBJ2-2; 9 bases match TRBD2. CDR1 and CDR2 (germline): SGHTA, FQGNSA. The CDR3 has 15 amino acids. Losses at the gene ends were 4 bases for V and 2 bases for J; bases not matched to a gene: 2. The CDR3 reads CASSSTSGNTGELFF. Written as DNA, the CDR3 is TGTGCCAGCAGCTCGACTAGCGGTAACACCGGGGAGCTGTTTTTT.

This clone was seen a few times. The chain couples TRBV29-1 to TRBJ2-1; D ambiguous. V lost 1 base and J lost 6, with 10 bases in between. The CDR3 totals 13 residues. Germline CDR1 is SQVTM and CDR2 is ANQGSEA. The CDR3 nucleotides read TGCAGCGTTGAAGGGCCCACGGGCAATGAGCAGTTCTTC. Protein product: CSVEGPTGNEQFF.

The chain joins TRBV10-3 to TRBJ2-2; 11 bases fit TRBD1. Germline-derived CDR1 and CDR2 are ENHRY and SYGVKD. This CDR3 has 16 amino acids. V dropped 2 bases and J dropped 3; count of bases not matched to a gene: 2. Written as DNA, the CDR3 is TGTGCCATCAGTGAGGGGACAGGGGGTTACACCGGGGAGCTGTTTTTT. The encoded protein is CAISEGTGGYTGELFF.

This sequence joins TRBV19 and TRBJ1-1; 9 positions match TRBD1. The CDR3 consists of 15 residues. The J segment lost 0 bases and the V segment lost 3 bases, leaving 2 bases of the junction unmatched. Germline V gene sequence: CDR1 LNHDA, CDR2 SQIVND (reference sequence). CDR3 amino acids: CASSMYRGLNTEAFF. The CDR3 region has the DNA TGTGCCAGTAGTATGTACAGGGGGCTGAACACTGAAGCTTTCTTT.

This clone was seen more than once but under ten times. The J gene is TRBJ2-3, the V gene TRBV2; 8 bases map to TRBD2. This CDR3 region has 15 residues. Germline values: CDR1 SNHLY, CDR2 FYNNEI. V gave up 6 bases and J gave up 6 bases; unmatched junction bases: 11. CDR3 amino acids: CASRRSGGPGDTQYF. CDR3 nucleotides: TGTGCCAGCAGGAGGAGCGGGGGTCCAGGGGATACGCAGTATTTT.